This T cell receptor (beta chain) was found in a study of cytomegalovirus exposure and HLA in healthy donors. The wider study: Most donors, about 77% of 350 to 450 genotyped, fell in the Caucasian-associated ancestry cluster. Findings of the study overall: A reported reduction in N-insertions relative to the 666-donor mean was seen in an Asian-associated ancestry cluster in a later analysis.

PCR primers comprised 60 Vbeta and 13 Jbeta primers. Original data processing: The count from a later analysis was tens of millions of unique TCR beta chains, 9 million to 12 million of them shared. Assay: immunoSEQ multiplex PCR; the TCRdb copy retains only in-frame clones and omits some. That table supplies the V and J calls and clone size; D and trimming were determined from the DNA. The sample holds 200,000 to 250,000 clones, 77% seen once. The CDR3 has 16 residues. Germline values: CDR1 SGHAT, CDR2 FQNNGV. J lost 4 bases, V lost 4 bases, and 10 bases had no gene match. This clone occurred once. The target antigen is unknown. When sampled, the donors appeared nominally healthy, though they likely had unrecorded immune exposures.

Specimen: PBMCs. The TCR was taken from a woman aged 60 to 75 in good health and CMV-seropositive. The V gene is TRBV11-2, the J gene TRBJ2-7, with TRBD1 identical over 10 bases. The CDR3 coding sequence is TGTGCCAGCAGCTCGACGGGACAGGGGTGGGGTTACGAGCAGTACTTC. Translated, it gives CASSSTGQGWGYEQYF.